Listed below are T cell receptor beta chains from one sample, sequenced in a study of cytomegalovirus exposure and HLA in healthy donors. Assay: immunoSEQ multiplex PCR; the TCRdb copy retains only in-frame clones and omits some. The table has roughly 260,000 clones, 80% to 90% seen once. Sequenced material: PBMCs. These receptors all stem from a woman between 35 and 50 years old in good health and CMV-seropositive. Each CDR3 is given without its conserved first and last residue.

cdr3_aa,v_call,j_call
ASSRKQGASGNTIY,TRBV19,TRBJ1-3
AISESTGGTSGTYEQY,TRBV10-3,TRBJ2-7
ASSPGQNYGYT,TRBV5-1,TRBJ1-2
ASSQGVSVSDPPHEQF,TRBV4-3,TRBJ2-1
ASSPQGGRNQPQH,TRBV7-9,TRBJ1-5
ASALDSISSYEQY,TRBV7-2,TRBJ2-7
ASSLRGFGSYEQY,TRBV27,TRBJ2-7
ASRPQDTGNQPQH,TRBV2,TRBJ1-5
AWSHGLEAF,TRBV30,TRBJ1-1
ASSPPPSSTDTQY,TRBV27,TRBJ2-3
ASSFRGFGTEAF,TRBV7-8,TRBJ1-1
ASSPDRPTGELF,TRBV7-9,TRBJ2-2
ASSGGSLGPGNTIY,TRBV6-1,TRBJ1-3
ASSRTGDGQPQH,TRBV5-6,TRBJ1-5
ASSIHEGALSNQPQH,TRBV19,TRBJ1-5
ASSRNQGTGQETQY,TRBV4-1,TRBJ2-5
ASSISRGSGGNTIY,TRBV19,TRBJ1-3
ATQPGTNTNNEQF,TRBV6-5,TRBJ2-1
ASSERENTEAF,TRBV2,TRBJ1-1
ASREGLAGSTDTQY,TRBV7-3,TRBJ2-3
ASSLAASGRDEQY,TRBV5-1,TRBJ2-7
ASSEGRTEAF,TRBV25-1,TRBJ1-1
ASLAESNTGELF,TRBV2,TRBJ2-2
ASKAGNTEAF,TRBV19,TRBJ1-1
ASSTLPQGVSNYGYT,TRBV21-1,TRBJ1-2
ASSTNRGGNTEAF,TRBV2,TRBJ1-1
ASSGTGGSGELF,TRBV7-9,TRBJ2-2
ASSQDRSGSGDEQY,TRBV4-2,TRBJ2-7
AWRQGLAESYEQY,TRBV30,TRBJ2-7
ASRSPSGNTIY,TRBV6-5,TRBJ1-3
ASNNVGLLYNEQF,TRBV27,TRBJ2-1
ASSSGTSGGPYEQY,TRBV5-1,-
AWSSPYRGPRDEQY,TRBV30,TRBJ2-7
SIHHGTQGEKLF,TRBV29-1,TRBJ1-4
ASSPRTEINSPLH,TRBV18,TRBJ1-6
ASSYGREPYEQY,TRBV6-5,TRBJ2-7
ASSFMTSGLNEQF,TRBV28,TRBJ2-1
ASSPGKYNSPLH,TRBV25-1,TRBJ1-6
ASSLELNEQY,TRBV7-9,TRBJ2-7
AISEARQGTYGYT,TRBV10-3,TRBJ1-2
ATGGAGIYEQY,TRBV15,TRBJ2-7
ASSGNRDSNQPQH,TRBV6-1,TRBJ1-5